The 11 T cell receptor beta chains below come from one sample, sequenced in a study of response to subunit inactivated influenza vaccine. MiXCR was run by TCRdb on the RT-PCR reads, yielding one entry per CDR3 protein. The table includes more than 700,000 distinct CDR3 sequences, 21% detected once. The specimen was PBMCs from blood, collected around 5 days after vaccination. These receptors were obtained from a man aged 50-60 years who received an inactivated influenza vaccine.

J is TRBJ2-1 and V is TRBV7-9, with 12 bases fitting TRBD1. CDR1 SEHNR and CDR2 FQNEAQ come from the germline V gene (reference sequence). Trimming took 0 bases from V and 11 from J; bases not matched to a gene: 5. This CDR3 is 15 amino acids long. The CDR3 sequence: CASSLAGTGGDKQFF. In DNA, the CDR3 is TGTGCCAGCAGCTTAGCGGGGACAGGGGGCGATAAGCAGTTCTTC.

This clonotype came up a few times. V and J are TRBV5-1 and TRBJ2-1, with 15 bases identical to TRBD2. V was clipped by 5 bases and J by 10 bases; unmatched bases: 7. CDR1 and CDR2 (germline): SGHRS, YFSETQ. The CDR3 contains 15 residues. The chain's CDR3 is CASRAGLAGGVEQFF. CDR3 nucleotides: TGCGCCAGCAGAGCAGGACTAGCGGGGGGGGTAGAGCAGTTCTTC.

The V call is TRBV7-2, the J call TRBJ2-1; the D gene is possibly TRBD1 (6 bases). The CDR3 has 15 residues. CDR1 is SGHTA, CDR2 FQGNSA, per germline. V was clipped by 5 bases and J by 0 bases, with 11 bases between them. CDR3 region: CASSKGQSSYNEQFF. The DNA of the CDR3 is TGTGCCAGCAGCAAAGGACAGAGCTCCTACAATGAGCAGTTCTTC.

The rearrangement links TRBV7-2 to TRBJ2-1; the D is unclear. The CDR3 extends over 13 amino acids. The germline V gene encodes CDR1 SGHTA and CDR2 FQGNSA. Trimming took 8 bases from V and 8 from J, leaving 16 bases between them. The CDR3 DNA reads as TGTGCCAGCTTCGGAACGAACTGGGATGAGCAGTTCTTC. The encoded protein is CASFGTNWDEQFF.

This clonotype came up a few times. The rearrangement uses TRBV5-1 and TRBJ1-2; 9 bases map to TRBD1. The CDR3 contains 15 residues. With 0 bases clipped from V and 4 bases from J, the junction kept 4 bases outside the gene matches. Germline V CDR1 and CDR2: SGHRS, YFSETQ. Here the CDR3 reads CASSLEGTGTYGYTF. DNA of the CDR3: TGCGCCAGCAGCTTGGAGGGGACAGGGACCTATGGCTACACCTTC.

This chain connects TRBV10-3 to TRBJ1-2; D remains ambiguous. Germline CDR1 ENHRY, CDR2 SYGVKD. CDR3 length: 14 residues. V was shortened by 7 bases and J by 4 bases, with 16 bases between the two germline ends. The CDR3 loop is CAITRAPWGYGYTF. In DNA form, the CDR3 reads TGTGCCATCACACGGGCCCCATGGGGCTATGGCTACACCTTC.

The chain recombines TRBV7-2 with TRBJ2-1; D assignment may be TRBD1 or TRBD2 (6 bases each). Germline-derived CDR1 and CDR2 are SGHTA and FQGNSA. There are 15 residues in the CDR3. Deletions cut 1 base from V and 7 bases from J, with 14 bases between. The CDR3 DNA reads as TGTGCCAGCAGCTTAGTTGGAGGGGGGCGGAATGAGCAGTTCTTC. Residues: CASSLVGGGRNEQFF.

The J gene is TRBJ2-1, the V gene TRBV30, with D possibly called TRBD1 or TRBD2 (6 bases each). The CDR3 length is 13 residues. V lost 5 bases and J 9 bases, leaving 17 bases between the germline ends. Germline loops: CDR1 GTSNPN, CDR2 SVGIG (reference sequence). CDR3 nucleotide sequence: TGTGCCTGGGCTGAGTCGGGGGCCGGTGAGCAGTTCTTC. This encodes CAWAESGAGEQFF.

The chain recombines TRBV2 with TRBJ2-5; perhaps D is TRBD1 or TRBD2 (5 bases each). Trimming stripped 7 bases from V and 5 bases from J, with 17 bases between. The CDR3 consists of 14 residues. Germline V gives CDR1 SNHLY, CDR2 FYNNEI. The CDR3 DNA follows: TGTGCCAGCACCCGAGGGATCACAGGCGAGACCCAGTACTTC. Its protein is CASTRGITGETQYF.

The chain is built from TRBV20-1 and TRBJ2-3; 8 bases line up with TRBD2. Germline V gene data show CDR1 as DFQATT and CDR2 as SNEGSKA (reference sequence). The CDR3 loop spans 13 amino acids. V lost 5 bases, J lost 2 bases, and 3 bases stayed unmatched. The DNA for the CDR3 is TGCAGTGCTGTAGCGGGAATCACAGATACGCAGTATTTT. This codes for CSAVAGITDTQYF.

In its sample, this clonotype was seen a few times. The J gene is TRBJ2-7, the V gene TRBV10-3, with 9 bases lining up with TRBD1. The CDR3 contains 16 residues. The germline V gene encodes CDR1 ENHRY and CDR2 SYGVKD. V lost 3 bases to trimming and J lost 5 bases; unmatched junction nucleotides: 11. Here the CDR3 DNA reads TGTGCCATCAGTGAATATGGGACAGGGACTGGAAACGAGCAGTACTTC. The encoded protein is CAISEYGTGTGNEQYF.